This T cell receptor beta chain was sequenced in a study of T-cell reconstitution after alpha-beta-depleted transplantation in children. Germline CDR1 and CDR2: SGHRS and YFSETQ. The V end lost 2 bases, the J end lost 0 bases, and 9 bases lay between the germline ends. The CDR3 is 14 residues long. Preparation of the TCRbeta library was carried out with unique molecular identifiers. TCRdb reanalysed the PCR reads using MiXCR and keeps one entry per CDR3 protein. Here the sample spans 600,000 to 700,000 distinct CDR3 sequences, 10% to 15% being singletons. This clonotype was detected many times. Sequenced here: PBMCs, sampled before TCRalphabeta/CD19-depleted stem cell transplant. The gene calls are TRBV5-1 and TRBJ2-7; D is ambiguous. The receptor was derived from a girl under 10 years old with congenital amegakaryocytic thrombocytopenia, due to receive a stem cell transplant. The CDR3 DNA is TGCGCCAGCAGCTTCGACCCCATCTCCTACGAGCAGTACTTC. This encodes CASSFDPISYEQYF.